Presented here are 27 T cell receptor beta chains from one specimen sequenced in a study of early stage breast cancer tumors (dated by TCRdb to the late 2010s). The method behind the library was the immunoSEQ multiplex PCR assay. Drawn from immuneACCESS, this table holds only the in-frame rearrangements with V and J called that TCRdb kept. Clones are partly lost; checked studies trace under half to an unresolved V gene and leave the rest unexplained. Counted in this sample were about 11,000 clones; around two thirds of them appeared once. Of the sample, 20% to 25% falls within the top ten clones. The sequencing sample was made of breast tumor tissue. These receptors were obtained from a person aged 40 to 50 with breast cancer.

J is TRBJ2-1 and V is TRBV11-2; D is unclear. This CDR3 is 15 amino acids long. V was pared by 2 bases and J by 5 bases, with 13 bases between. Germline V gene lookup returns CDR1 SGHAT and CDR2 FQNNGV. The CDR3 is CASSLPTQNNNEQFF. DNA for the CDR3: TGTGCCAGCAGCTTACCTACCCAGAATAACAATGAGCAGTTCTTC. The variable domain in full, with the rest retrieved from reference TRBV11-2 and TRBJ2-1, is EAGVAQSPRYKIIEKRQSVAFWCNPISGHATLYWYQQILGQGPKLLIQFQNNGVVDDSQLPKDRFSAERLKGVDSTLKIQPAKLEDSAVYLCASSLPTQNNNEQFFGPGTRLTVL.

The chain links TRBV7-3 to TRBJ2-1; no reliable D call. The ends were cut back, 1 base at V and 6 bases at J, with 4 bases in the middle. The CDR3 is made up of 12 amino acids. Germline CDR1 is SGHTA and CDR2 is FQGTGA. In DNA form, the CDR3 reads TGTGCCAGCAGCTTAATGGGCAATGAGCAGTTCTTC. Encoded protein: CASSLMGNEQFF.

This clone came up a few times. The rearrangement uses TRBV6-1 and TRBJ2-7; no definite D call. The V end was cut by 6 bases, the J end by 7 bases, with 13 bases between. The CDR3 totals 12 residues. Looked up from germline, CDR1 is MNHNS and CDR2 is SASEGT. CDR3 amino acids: CASSRIGVEQYF. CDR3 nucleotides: TGTGCCAGCAGCCGAATTGGGGTAGAGCAGTACTTC.

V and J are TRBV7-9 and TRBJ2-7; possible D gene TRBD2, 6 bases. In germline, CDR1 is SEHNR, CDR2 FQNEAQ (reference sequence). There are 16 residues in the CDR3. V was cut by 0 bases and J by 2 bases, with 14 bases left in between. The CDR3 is CASSLAPLAYPYEQYF. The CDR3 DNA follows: TGTGCCAGCAGCTTAGCCCCCCTAGCGTATCCCTACGAGCAGTACTTC.

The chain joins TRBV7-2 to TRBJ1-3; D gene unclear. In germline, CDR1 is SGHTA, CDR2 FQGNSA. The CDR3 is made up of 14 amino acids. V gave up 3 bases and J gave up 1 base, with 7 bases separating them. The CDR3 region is CASSLPVSGNTIYF. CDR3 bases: TGTGCCAGCAGCTTGCCTGTGTCTGGAAACACCATATATTTT.

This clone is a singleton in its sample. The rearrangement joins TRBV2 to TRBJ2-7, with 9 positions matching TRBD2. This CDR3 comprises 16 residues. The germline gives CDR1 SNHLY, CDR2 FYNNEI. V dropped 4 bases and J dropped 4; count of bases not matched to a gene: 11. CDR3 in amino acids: CASSVSAGGSGYEQYF. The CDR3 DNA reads TGTGCCAGCAGTGTTTCAGCGGGAGGTTCCGGTTACGAGCAGTACTTC.

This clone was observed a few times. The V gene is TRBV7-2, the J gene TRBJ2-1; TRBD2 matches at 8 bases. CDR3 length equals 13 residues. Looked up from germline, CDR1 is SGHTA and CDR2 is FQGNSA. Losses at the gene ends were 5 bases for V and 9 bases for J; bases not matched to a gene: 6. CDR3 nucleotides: TGTGCCAGCAGCCAAGCACTAGCGGTTGAGCAGTTCTTC. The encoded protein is CASSQALAVEQFF.

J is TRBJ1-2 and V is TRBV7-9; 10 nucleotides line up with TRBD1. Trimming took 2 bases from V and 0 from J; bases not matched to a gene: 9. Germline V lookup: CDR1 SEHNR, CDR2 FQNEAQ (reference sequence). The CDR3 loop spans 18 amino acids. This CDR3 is CASSLKMGQGIPNYGYTF. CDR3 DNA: TGTGCCAGCAGCTTAAAAATGGGACAGGGGATACCTAACTATGGCTACACCTTC.

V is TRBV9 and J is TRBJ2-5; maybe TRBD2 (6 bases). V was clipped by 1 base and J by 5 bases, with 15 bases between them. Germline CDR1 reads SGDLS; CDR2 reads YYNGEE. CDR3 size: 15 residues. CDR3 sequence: CASSVTLGLAETQYF. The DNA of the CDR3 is TGTGCCAGCAGCGTAACACTTGGGCTAGCGGAGACCCAGTACTTC.

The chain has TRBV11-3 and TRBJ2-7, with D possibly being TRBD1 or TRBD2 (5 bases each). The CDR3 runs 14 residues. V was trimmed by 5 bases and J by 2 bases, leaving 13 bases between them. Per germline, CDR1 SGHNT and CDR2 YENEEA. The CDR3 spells CASSPGARPYEQYF. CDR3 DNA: TGTGCCAGCAGCCCCGGGGCCCGTCCCTACGAGCAGTACTTC.

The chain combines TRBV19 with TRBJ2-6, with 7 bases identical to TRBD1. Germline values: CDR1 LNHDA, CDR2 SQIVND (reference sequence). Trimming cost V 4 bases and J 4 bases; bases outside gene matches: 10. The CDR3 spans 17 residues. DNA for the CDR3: TGTGCCAGTAGTACAAACAACAGGGGTTCCGGGGCCAACGTCCTGACTTTC. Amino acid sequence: CASSTNNRGSGANVLTF.

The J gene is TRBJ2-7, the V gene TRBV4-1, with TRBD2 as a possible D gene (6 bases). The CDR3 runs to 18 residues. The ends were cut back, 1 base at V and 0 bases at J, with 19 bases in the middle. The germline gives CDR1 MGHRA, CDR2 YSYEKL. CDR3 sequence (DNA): TGCGCCAGCAGCCAAGGATTTAGCGGCCGTTCGAGCTCCTACGAGCAGTACTTC. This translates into CASSQGFSGRSSSYEQYF.

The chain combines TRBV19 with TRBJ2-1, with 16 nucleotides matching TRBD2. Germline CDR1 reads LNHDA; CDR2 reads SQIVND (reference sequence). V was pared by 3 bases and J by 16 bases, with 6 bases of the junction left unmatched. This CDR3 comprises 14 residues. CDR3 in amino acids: CASSMGTSGRAEFF. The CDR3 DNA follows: TGTGCCAGTAGTATGGGGACTAGCGGGAGGGCCGAATTCTTC.

The CDR3 bases are TGTGCCAGTTGCCGGAGACATGGGACTAGCGGGAGGAGTTGGTACTTC. Amino acids: CASCRRHGTSGRSWYF. This chain uses TRBV19 with TRBJ2-5; TRBD2 matches 15 bases. Germline CDR1 reads LNHDA; CDR2 reads SQIVND (reference sequence). V trimming: 8 bases; J trimming: 13 bases; junction bases outside the gene matches: 17. The CDR3 sequence is 16 residues long.

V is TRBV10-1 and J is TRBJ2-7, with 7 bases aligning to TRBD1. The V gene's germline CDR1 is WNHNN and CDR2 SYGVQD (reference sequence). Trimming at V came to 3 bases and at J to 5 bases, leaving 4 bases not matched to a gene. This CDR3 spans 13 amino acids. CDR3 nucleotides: TGCGCCAGCAGTGAAGGGGGCCGGCACGAGCAGTACTTC. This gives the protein CASSEGGRHEQYF.

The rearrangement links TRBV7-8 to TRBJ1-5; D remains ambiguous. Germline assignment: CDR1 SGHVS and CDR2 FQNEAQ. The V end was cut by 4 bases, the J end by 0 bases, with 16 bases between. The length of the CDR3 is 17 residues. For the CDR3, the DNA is TGTGCCAGCAGCTCAAGATCAGGAGTTCTTAGCAATCAGCCCCAGCATTTT. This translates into CASSSRSGVLSNQPQHF.

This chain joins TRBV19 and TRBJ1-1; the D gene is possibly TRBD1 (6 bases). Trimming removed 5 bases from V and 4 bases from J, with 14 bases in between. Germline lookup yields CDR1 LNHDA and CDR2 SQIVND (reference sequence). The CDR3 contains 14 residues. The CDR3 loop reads CASSRLQGPTEAFF. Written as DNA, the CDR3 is TGTGCCAGTAGTCGATTACAGGGACCCACTGAAGCTTTCTTT.

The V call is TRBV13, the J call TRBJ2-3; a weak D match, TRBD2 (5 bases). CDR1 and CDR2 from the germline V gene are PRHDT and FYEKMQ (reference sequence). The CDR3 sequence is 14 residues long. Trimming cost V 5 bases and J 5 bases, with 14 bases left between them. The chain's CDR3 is CASSPSREEDTQYF. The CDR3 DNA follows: TGTGCCAGCAGCCCAAGCCGGGAAGAAGATACGCAGTATTTT.

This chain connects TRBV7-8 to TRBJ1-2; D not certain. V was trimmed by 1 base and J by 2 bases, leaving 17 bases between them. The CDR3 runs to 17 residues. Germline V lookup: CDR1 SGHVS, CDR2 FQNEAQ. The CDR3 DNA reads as TGTGCCAGCAGCTTAGTTATTCGCACCTCGAGGAACTATGGCTACACCTTC. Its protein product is CASSLVIRTSRNYGYTF.

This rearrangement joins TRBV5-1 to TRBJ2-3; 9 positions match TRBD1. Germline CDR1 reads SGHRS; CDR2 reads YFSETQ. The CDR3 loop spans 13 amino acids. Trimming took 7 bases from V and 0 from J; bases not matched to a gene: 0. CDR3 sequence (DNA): TGCGCCAGCGGACAGGGGAGCACAGATACGCAGTATTTT. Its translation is CASGQGSTDTQYF.

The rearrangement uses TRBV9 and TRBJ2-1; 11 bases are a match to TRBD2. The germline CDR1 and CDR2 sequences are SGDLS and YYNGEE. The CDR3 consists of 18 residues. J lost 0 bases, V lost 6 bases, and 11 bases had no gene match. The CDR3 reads CASTQGLAALSSYNEQFF. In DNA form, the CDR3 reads TGTGCCAGCACCCAGGGACTAGCGGCCCTGAGCTCCTACAATGAGCAGTTCTTC.

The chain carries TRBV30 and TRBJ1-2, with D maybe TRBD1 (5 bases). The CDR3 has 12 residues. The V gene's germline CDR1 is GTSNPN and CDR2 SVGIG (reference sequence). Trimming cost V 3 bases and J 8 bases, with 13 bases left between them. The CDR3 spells CAWRLTVWGYTF. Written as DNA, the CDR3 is TGTGCCTGGAGATTGACAGTCTGGGGCTACACCTTC.

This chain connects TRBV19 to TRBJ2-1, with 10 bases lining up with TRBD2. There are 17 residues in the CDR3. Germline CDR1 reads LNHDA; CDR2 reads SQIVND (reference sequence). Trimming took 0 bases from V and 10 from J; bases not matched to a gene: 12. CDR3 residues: CASSIDLSSGRAGEQFF. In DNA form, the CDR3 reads TGTGCCAGTAGTATAGATTTATCCAGCGGGAGGGCCGGGGAGCAGTTCTTC.

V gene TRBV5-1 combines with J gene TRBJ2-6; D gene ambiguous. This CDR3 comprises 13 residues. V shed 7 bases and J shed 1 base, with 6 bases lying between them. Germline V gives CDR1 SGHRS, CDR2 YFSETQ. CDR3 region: CASDWSGANVLTF. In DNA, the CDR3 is TGCGCCAGCGATTGGTCTGGGGCCAACGTCCTGACTTTC.

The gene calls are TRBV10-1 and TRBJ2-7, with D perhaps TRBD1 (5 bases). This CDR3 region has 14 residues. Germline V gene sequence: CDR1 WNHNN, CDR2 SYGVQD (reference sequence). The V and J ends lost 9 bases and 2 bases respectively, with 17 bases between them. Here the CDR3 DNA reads TGCGCCAGTTCAGAGGCAGGGTGGACCTACGAGCAGTACTTC. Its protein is CASSEAGWTYEQYF.

The CDR3 loop reads CASKAMNTEAFF. The CDR3, as DNA: TGTGCCAGCAAAGCCATGAACACTGAAGCTTTCTTT. This chain joins TRBV25-1 and TRBJ1-1, with D unclear. This CDR3 region has 12 residues. Trimming shortened V by 7 bases and J by 0 bases, and 6 bases separated the two germline ends. Germline lookup yields CDR1 MGHDK and CDR2 SYGVNS. Variable domain in full (rest from reference TRBV25-1 and TRBJ1-1): EADIYQTPRYLVIGTGKKITLECSQTMGHDKMYWYQQDPGMELHLIHYSYGVNSTEKGDLSSESTVSRIRTEHFPLTLESARPSHTSQYLCASKAMNTEAFFGQGTRLTVV.

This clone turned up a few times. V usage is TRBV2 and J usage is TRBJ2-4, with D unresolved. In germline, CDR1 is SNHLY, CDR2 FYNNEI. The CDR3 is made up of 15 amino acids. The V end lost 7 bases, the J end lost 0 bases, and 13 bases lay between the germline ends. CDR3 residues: CASKGSSIAKNIQYF. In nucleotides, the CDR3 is TGTGCCAGCAAGGGTAGCTCAATAGCCAAAAACATTCAGTACTTC.